This is a list of T cell receptor beta chains from one sample in a study of blood T cell repertoires in COVID-19. Here immunoSEQ multiplex PCR was the method, and the copy in TCRdb shows in-frame clones only, minus some. Among about 70,000 clones, roughly 79% were seen once, and the ten largest hold roughly 20%. The specimen was peripheral blood. These receptors were collected from a woman aged 70-85 years with acute or convalescent COVID-19. Both conserved end residues are part of each CDR3. The D gene is left open where the match is weak. Rows give clone size only sometimes, using once, few, many, or a class for an expanded clone.

clone_size: NA; v_call: TRBV9; d_call: NA; j_call: TRBJ1-3; cdr3_length: 14; cdr3_nt: TGTGCCAGCAGCACGACCGGACAGCGAAACACCATATATTTT; cdr3_aa: CASSTTGQRNTIYF
clone_size: once; v_call: TRBV6-7; d_call: NA; j_call: TRBJ2-3; cdr3_length: 15; cdr3_nt: TGTGCCAGCAGACCCGGGACTCACTACACAGATACGCAGTATTTT; cdr3_aa: CASRPGTHYTDTQYF
clone_size: NA; v_call: TRBV7-3; d_call: TRBD2; j_call: TRBJ2-5; cdr3_length: 13; cdr3_nt: TGTGCCAGCAGCCCGCAGCGGGAGGGCCCCCCGTACTTC; cdr3_aa: CASSPQREGPPYF
clone_size: NA; v_call: TRBV2; d_call: NA; j_call: TRBJ1-2; cdr3_length: 13; cdr3_nt: TGTGCCAGCAGTGAAGAACAGCACTATGGCTACACCTTC; cdr3_aa: CASSEEQHYGYTF
clone_size: few; v_call: TRBV7-9; d_call: NA; j_call: TRBJ2-1; cdr3_length: 16; cdr3_nt: TGTGCCAGCAGCTTACAAGCGGTGGGGGGAAGGGGTGAGCAGTTCTTC; cdr3_aa: CASSLQAVGGRGEQFF
clone_size: NA; v_call: TRBV5-1; d_call: NA; j_call: TRBJ2-2; cdr3_length: 14; cdr3_nt: TGCGCCAGCAGGAACGGGGCGGGACCCGGGGAGCTGTTTTTT; cdr3_aa: CASRNGAGPGELFF
clone_size: NA; v_call: TRBV11-3; d_call: NA; j_call: TRBJ2-7; cdr3_length: 14; cdr3_nt: TGTGCCAGCAGCAACCCGGGGGGCAACCACGAGCAGTACTTC; cdr3_aa: CASSNPGGNHEQYF
clone_size: NA; v_call: TRBV5-6; d_call: TRBD2; j_call: TRBJ2-1; cdr3_length: 16; cdr3_nt: TGTGCCAGCAGCTACCTAAGCGGGACTAGGGACAATGAGCAGTTCTTC; cdr3_aa: CASSYLSGTRDNEQFF
clone_size: NA; v_call: TRBV7-9; d_call: NA; j_call: TRBJ2-1; cdr3_length: 12; cdr3_nt: TGTGCCAGCAGCTTAGGGAGGGGTGAGCAGTTCTTC; cdr3_aa: CASSLGRGEQFF
clone_size: few; v_call: TRBV15; d_call: NA; j_call: TRBJ1-2; cdr3_length: 15; cdr3_nt: TGTGCCACCAGCCCCCGTCAATGGGGGCAGAATGGCTACACCTTC; cdr3_aa: CATSPRQWGQNGYTF
clone_size: NA; v_call: TRBV28; d_call: NA; j_call: TRBJ2-1; cdr3_length: 14; cdr3_nt: TGTGCCAGCAGTTTTGAGGATCGAGACAATGAGCAGTTCTTC; cdr3_aa: CASSFEDRDNEQFF
clone_size: NA; v_call: TRBV18; d_call: NA; j_call: TRBJ1-5; cdr3_length: 15; cdr3_nt: TGTGCCAGCTCATACACCGGGGTCGGCAATCAGCCCCAGCATTTT; cdr3_aa: CASSYTGVGNQPQHF
clone_size: NA; v_call: TRBV5-6; d_call: TRBD2; j_call: TRBJ2-7; cdr3_length: 15; cdr3_nt: TGTGCCAGCAGCTTACCACTAGCGGACCCCTACGAGCAGTACTTC; cdr3_aa: CASSLPLADPYEQYF
clone_size: NA; v_call: TRBV3-1/TRBV3-2; d_call: TRBD1; j_call: TRBJ1-2; cdr3_length: 15; cdr3_nt: TGTGCCAGCAGCCCATTGGGACAGGTAGTCTATGGCTACACCTTC; cdr3_aa: CASSPLGQVVYGYTF
clone_size: NA; v_call: TRBV28; d_call: NA; j_call: TRBJ1-1; cdr3_length: 15; cdr3_nt: TGTGCCAGCAGTTTGCCACAGACCATGAACACTGAAGCTTTCTTT; cdr3_aa: CASSLPQTMNTEAFF
clone_size: NA; v_call: TRBV10-3; d_call: TRBD1; j_call: TRBJ2-4; cdr3_length: 16; cdr3_nt: TGTGCCATCTCCGACAGGGGCGCAGGGGCCAAAAACATTCAGTACTTC; cdr3_aa: CAISDRGAGAKNIQYF
clone_size: NA; v_call: TRBV18; d_call: TRBD1; j_call: TRBJ1-3; cdr3_length: 13; cdr3_nt: TGTGCCAGCTCACCGGGACAGGGATACACCATATATTTT; cdr3_aa: CASSPGQGYTIYF
clone_size: NA; v_call: TRBV2; d_call: NA; j_call: TRBJ1-1; cdr3_length: 12; cdr3_nt: TGTGCCAGCAGTGCCAGACGAGGCCAAGCTTTCTTT; cdr3_aa: CASSARRGQAFF
clone_size: many; v_call: TRBV19; d_call: TRBD1; j_call: TRBJ1-4; cdr3_length: 14; cdr3_nt: TGTGCCAGTAGCGTAGGGACAGGGAACGAAAAACTGTTTTTT; cdr3_aa: CASSVGTGNEKLFF
clone_size: NA; v_call: TRBV5-1; d_call: TRBD1; j_call: TRBJ2-7; cdr3_length: 15; cdr3_nt: TGCGCCAGCAGCTTGGACGGACAGGGAAGGGGCGAGCAGTACTTC; cdr3_aa: CASSLDGQGRGEQYF
clone_size: NA; v_call: TRBV29-1; d_call: NA; j_call: TRBJ1-1; cdr3_length: 13; cdr3_nt: TGCAGCGTTGAAGGGACAGAAAACACTGAAGCTTTCTTT; cdr3_aa: CSVEGTENTEAFF
clone_size: NA; v_call: TRBV27; d_call: NA; j_call: TRBJ1-6; cdr3_length: 15; cdr3_nt: TGTGCCAGCAGTTTCAACAGGGTTAAAAATTCACCCCTCCACTTT; cdr3_aa: CASSFNRVKNSPLHF
clone_size: medium-sized; v_call: TRBV7-3; d_call: TRBD1; j_call: TRBJ2-1; cdr3_length: 16; cdr3_nt: TGTGCCAGCAGCCCGCAGGGGGCTTTTTCCTACAATGAGCAGTTCTTC; cdr3_aa: CASSPQGAFSYNEQFF
clone_size: NA; v_call: TRBV21-1; d_call: NA; j_call: TRBJ1-5; cdr3_length: 14; cdr3_nt: TGTGCCAGCAGCGATGACAGGGAAGGTCAGCCCCAGCATTTT; cdr3_aa: CASSDDREGQPQHF
clone_size: NA; v_call: TRBV6-5; d_call: TRBD1; j_call: TRBJ1-1; cdr3_length: 13; cdr3_nt: TGTGCCAGCAGTTACTTGGACAGGCCTGAAGCTTTCTTT; cdr3_aa: CASSYLDRPEAFF
clone_size: once; v_call: TRBV5-1; d_call: TRBD1; j_call: TRBJ2-7; cdr3_length: 13; cdr3_nt: TGCGCCAGCAGGGCCGGGACAGGGATCGAGCAGTACTTC; cdr3_aa: CASRAGTGIEQYF
clone_size: NA; v_call: TRBV5-1; d_call: NA; j_call: TRBJ1-4; cdr3_length: 14; cdr3_nt: TGCGCCAGCAGCCCTGGGGGGTACAATGAAAAACTGTTTTTT; cdr3_aa: CASSPGGYNEKLFF
clone_size: NA; v_call: TRBV2; d_call: NA; j_call: TRBJ2-7; cdr3_length: 15; cdr3_nt: TGTGCCAGCAACCCGCGCTCAGCGGAGGATTTTGAGCAGTACTTC; cdr3_aa: CASNPRSAEDFEQYF
clone_size: NA; v_call: TRBV7-8; d_call: TRBD1; j_call: TRBJ1-2; cdr3_length: 15; cdr3_nt: TGTGCCAGCAGCTCGACGAGGACAGGGTTAAATGGCTACACCTTC; cdr3_aa: CASSSTRTGLNGYTF
clone_size: NA; v_call: TRBV28; d_call: NA; j_call: TRBJ1-2; cdr3_length: 12; cdr3_nt: TGTGCCAGCACCAACATTAACTATGGCTACACCTTC; cdr3_aa: CASTNINYGYTF
clone_size: once; v_call: TRBV5-1; d_call: NA; j_call: TRBJ2-7; cdr3_length: 14; cdr3_nt: TGCGCCAGCAGCTTGGACGGGGAATCCCACGAGCAGTACTTC; cdr3_aa: CASSLDGESHEQYF
clone_size: NA; v_call: TRBV20-1; d_call: NA; j_call: TRBJ2-1; cdr3_length: 16; cdr3_nt: TGCAGTGCTAGTACCCCCTTCCGGGTCTCCTACAATGAGCAGTTCTTC; cdr3_aa: CSASTPFRVSYNEQFF
clone_size: once; v_call: TRBV7-8; d_call: NA; j_call: TRBJ1-1; cdr3_length: 14; cdr3_nt: TGTGCCAGCAGCTTCGACAGAGTGAACACTGAAGCTTTCTTT; cdr3_aa: CASSFDRVNTEAFF
clone_size: NA; v_call: TRBV28; d_call: TRBD1; j_call: TRBJ2-1; cdr3_length: 16; cdr3_nt: TGTGCCAGCAGTTTATGGGGCAGGGGGTTTGGCAGTGAGCAGTTCTTC; cdr3_aa: CASSLWGRGFGSEQFF
clone_size: NA; v_call: TRBV27; d_call: TRBD1; j_call: TRBJ2-5; cdr3_length: 13; cdr3_nt: TGTGCCAGCAGTCCCAGGGGGTGGGAGACCCAGTACTTC; cdr3_aa: CASSPRGWETQYF
clone_size: once; v_call: TRBV6-5; d_call: NA; j_call: TRBJ2-5; cdr3_length: 15; cdr3_nt: TGTGCCAGCCAGTGGACACCGAAGAACCAAGAGACCCAGTACTTC; cdr3_aa: CASQWTPKNQETQYF
clone_size: NA; v_call: TRBV3-1/TRBV3-2; d_call: TRBD1; j_call: TRBJ1-1; cdr3_length: 13; cdr3_nt: TGTGCCAGCAGCCTTGGTACAGGGGGCGAAGCTTTCTTT; cdr3_aa: CASSLGTGGEAFF
clone_size: NA; v_call: TRBV15; d_call: NA; j_call: TRBJ1-2; cdr3_length: 13; cdr3_nt: TGTGCCACCAGCCCCCGTCGTTCTATTGGCTACACCTTC; cdr3_aa: CATSPRRSIGYTF
clone_size: NA; v_call: TRBV19; d_call: NA; j_call: TRBJ2-7; cdr3_length: 12; cdr3_nt: TGTGCCAGTAGTGGGGCAGGCCACGAGCAGTACTTC; cdr3_aa: CASSGAGHEQYF
clone_size: NA; v_call: TRBV6-4; d_call: NA; j_call: TRBJ2-6; cdr3_length: 13; cdr3_nt: TGTGCCACCAGGACTCCTGGGGCCAACGTCCTGACTTTC; cdr3_aa: CATRTPGANVLTF
clone_size: NA; v_call: TRBV10-3; d_call: TRBD1; j_call: TRBJ1-1; cdr3_length: 13; cdr3_nt: TGTGCCACCAGGGACAGGGGTGACACTGAAGCTTTCTTT; cdr3_aa: CATRDRGDTEAFF
clone_size: NA; v_call: TRBV7-6; d_call: NA; j_call: TRBJ1-1; cdr3_length: 14; cdr3_nt: TGTGCCACCTCGATACTTGCAGGGGAGGGTGAAGCTTTCTTT; cdr3_aa: CATSILAGEGEAFF
clone_size: NA; v_call: TRBV12-5; d_call: TRBD1; j_call: TRBJ1-2; cdr3_length: 15; cdr3_nt: TGTGCTAGTGGTTCGGGACAGGGGCTAGGGTATGGCTACACCTTC; cdr3_aa: CASGSGQGLGYGYTF
clone_size: NA; v_call: TRBV28; d_call: TRBD2; j_call: TRBJ2-7; cdr3_length: 15; cdr3_nt: TGTGCCAGCAGTGGGAGAGAACTAGCGGGAGTCGAGCAGTACTTC; cdr3_aa: CASSGRELAGVEQYF
clone_size: NA; v_call: TRBV7-9; d_call: TRBD1; j_call: TRBJ1-1; cdr3_length: 13; cdr3_nt: TGTGCCAGCAGCAACCGAGGAGGGGGCGACGCTTTCTTT; cdr3_aa: CASSNRGGGDAFF
clone_size: NA; v_call: TRBV11-2; d_call: TRBD2; j_call: TRBJ2-7; cdr3_length: 15; cdr3_nt: TGTGCCAGCAGCTTAAGAGTGGCGGGAGCCTACGAGCAGTACTTC; cdr3_aa: CASSLRVAGAYEQYF
clone_size: NA; v_call: TRBV5-1; d_call: TRBD2; j_call: TRBJ2-7; cdr3_length: 14; cdr3_nt: TGCGCCAGCAGCCCGGCGGGGGGGACCTACGAGCAGTACTTC; cdr3_aa: CASSPAGGTYEQYF
clone_size: NA; v_call: TRBV29-1; d_call: NA; j_call: TRBJ2-3; cdr3_length: 14; cdr3_nt: TGCAGCCTCCGCAGGGTTCGTAAAGCAGATACGCAGTATTTT; cdr3_aa: CSLRRVRKADTQYF
clone_size: NA; v_call: TRBV5-1; d_call: NA; j_call: TRBJ1-4; cdr3_length: 15; cdr3_nt: TGCGCCAGCAGCATGATGGGGCCTGACAGTGAAAAACTGTTTTTT; cdr3_aa: CASSMMGPDSEKLFF
clone_size: NA; v_call: TRBV20-1; d_call: TRBD1; j_call: TRBJ1-3; cdr3_length: 14; cdr3_nt: TGCAGTGCCAGTACAGGGGGCTCTGGAAACACCATATATTTT; cdr3_aa: CSASTGGSGNTIYF
clone_size: NA; v_call: TRBV27; d_call: NA; j_call: TRBJ1-2; cdr3_length: 13; cdr3_nt: TGTGCCAGCAGTTACCAGGGGTACTATGGCTACACCTTC; cdr3_aa: CASSYQGYYGYTF
clone_size: NA; v_call: TRBV19; d_call: TRBD1; j_call: TRBJ1-5; cdr3_length: 15; cdr3_nt: TGTGCCAGTAGTACCAGGGGACAGGGCGACCAGCCCCAGCATTTT; cdr3_aa: CASSTRGQGDQPQHF
clone_size: NA; v_call: TRBV6-5; d_call: NA; j_call: TRBJ1-2; cdr3_length: 14; cdr3_nt: TGTGCCACCCTCCCGGCCCAGGGTGGCTATGGCTACACCTTC; cdr3_aa: CATLPAQGGYGYTF
clone_size: NA; v_call: TRBV13; d_call: TRBD2; j_call: TRBJ2-1; cdr3_length: 14; cdr3_nt: TGTGCCAGCAGTCTCCGGACTAGCGGGATAGGGCAGTTCTTC; cdr3_aa: CASSLRTSGIGQFF